This T cell receptor beta chain was captured in a study of blood T cell repertoires in COVID-19. At the level of the study: In each case, the material was cDNA or gDNA derived from T cells, B-cell-depleted T cells, or PBMCs.

The CDR3 loop spans 16 amino acids. Germline assignment: CDR1 LNHDA and CDR2 SQIVND (reference sequence). Trimming left V 7 bases short and J 2 bases short, with 15 bases between. Enrolled through a virtual design, the participants were between roughly 18 and 90 years of age and came from about two dozen US areas. Resolution of symptoms, clearance, or two negative PCRs was present in recovered Cohort 3 donors. The repertoire was sequenced with immunoSEQ multiplex PCR; TCRdb's copy has only in-frame clones and lacks some. The repertoire holds 200,000 or so clones, nearly 90% seen once, with under 14% in the top ten.

The J gene is TRBJ2-6, the V gene TRBV19, with D maybe TRBD1 (5 bases). Sequenced material: PBMCs or T cells enriched from blood (not recorded which). The sequence was collected from a man aged 25-45 years who had recovered from COVID-19. The CDR3 spells CASNPGSAPGANVLTF. For the CDR3, the DNA is TGTGCCAGTAATCCAGGGTCGGCTCCTGGGGCCAACGTCCTGACTTTC.